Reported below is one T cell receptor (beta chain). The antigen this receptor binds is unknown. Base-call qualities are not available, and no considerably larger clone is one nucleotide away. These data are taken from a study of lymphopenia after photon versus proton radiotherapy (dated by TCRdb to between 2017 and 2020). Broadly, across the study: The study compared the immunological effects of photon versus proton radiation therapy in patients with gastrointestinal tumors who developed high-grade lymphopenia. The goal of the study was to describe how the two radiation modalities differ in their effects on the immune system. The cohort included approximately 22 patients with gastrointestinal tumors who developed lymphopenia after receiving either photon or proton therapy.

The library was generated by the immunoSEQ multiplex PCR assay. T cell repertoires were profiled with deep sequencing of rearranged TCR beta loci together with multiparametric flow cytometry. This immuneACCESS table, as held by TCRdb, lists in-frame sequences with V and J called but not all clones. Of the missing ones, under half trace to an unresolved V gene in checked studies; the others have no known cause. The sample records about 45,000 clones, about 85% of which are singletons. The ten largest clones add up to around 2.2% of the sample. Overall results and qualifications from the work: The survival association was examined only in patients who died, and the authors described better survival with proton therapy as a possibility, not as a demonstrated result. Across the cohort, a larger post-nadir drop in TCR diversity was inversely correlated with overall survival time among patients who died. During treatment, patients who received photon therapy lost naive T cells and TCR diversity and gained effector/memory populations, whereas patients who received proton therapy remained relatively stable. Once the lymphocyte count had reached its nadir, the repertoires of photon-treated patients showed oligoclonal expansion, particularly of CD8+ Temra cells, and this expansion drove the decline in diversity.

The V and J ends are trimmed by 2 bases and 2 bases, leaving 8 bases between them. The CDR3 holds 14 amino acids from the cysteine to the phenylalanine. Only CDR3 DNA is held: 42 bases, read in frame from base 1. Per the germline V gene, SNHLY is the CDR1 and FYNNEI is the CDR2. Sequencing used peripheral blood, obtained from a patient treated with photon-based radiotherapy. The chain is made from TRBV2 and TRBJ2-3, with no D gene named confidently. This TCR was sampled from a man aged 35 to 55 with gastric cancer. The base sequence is TGTGCCAGCAGTGAACTCTTCACCACAGATACGCAGTATTTT. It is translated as CASSELFTTDTQYF. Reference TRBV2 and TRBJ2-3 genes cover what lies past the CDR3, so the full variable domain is EPEVTQTPSHQVTQMGQEVILRCVPISNHLYFYWYRQILGQKVEFLVSFYNNEISEKSEIFDDQFSVERPDGSNFTLKIRSTKLEDSAMYFCASSELFTTDTQYFGPGTRLTVL.